Listed below are T cell receptor beta chains from one sample, sequenced in a study of blood T cell repertoires in COVID-19. Measured with immunoSEQ multiplex PCR; TCRdb has only the in-frame clones, and not every one. Of some 390,000 clones listed, around 89% are singletons. The sample consisted of PBMCs or T cells enriched from blood (not recorded which). These receptors all come from a young man who had recovered from COVID-19. Each CDR3 is given with its conserved first and last residue. A D gene is named only where the DNA matches it firmly. Only some rows state a clone size, as once, few, many or a class for expanded clones.

V gene,clone size,J gene,D gene,CDR3 DNA,CDR3 protein
TRBV18,-,TRBJ2-3,-,TGTGCCAGCTCACCACGAGCCGACACAGATACGCAGTATTTT,CASSPRADTDTQYF
TRBV15,-,TRBJ2-7,-,TGTGCCACCAGCAGAGACAACGCAGACTACGAGCAGTACTTC,CATSRDNADYEQYF
TRBV2,-,TRBJ1-4,-,TGTGCCAGCAGTTTACAGGGTACAACTAATGAAAAACTGTTTTTT,CASSLQGTTNEKLFF
TRBV7-9,-,TRBJ2-2,TRBD1,TGTGCCAGCACAACCTGGGGACAGGGGAACACCGGGGAGCTGTTTTTT,CASTTWGQGNTGELFF
TRBV29-1,-,TRBJ2-1,TRBD2,TGCAGCGTTGTGAAAAGCGGGATGGTCGATGAGCAGTTCTTC,CSVVKSGMVDEQFF
TRBV30,once,TRBJ1-2,TRBD1,TGTGCCTGGACCAGAGGACAGGGGGCGGGAGGCTACACCTTC,CAWTRGQGAGGYTF
TRBV5-1,-,TRBJ1-2,-,TGCGCCAGCAGCCCCGACGGAGACTATGGCTACACCTTC,CASSPDGDYGYTF
TRBV12-5,-,TRBJ2-2,TRBD2,TGTGCTAGTGGTTTACTTACGACTAGCGGGAGCACCGGGGAGCTGTTTTTT,CASGLLTTSGSTGELFF
TRBV3-1/TRBV3-2,-,TRBJ2-5,TRBD2,TGTGCCAGCGGGACTAGCGGGAGTGGCGAGACCCAGTACTTC,CASGTSGSGETQYF
TRBV27,-,TRBJ2-3,TRBD1,TGTGCCAGCAGTTTATTGGGACAGGGCACAGATACGCAGTATTTT,CASSLLGQGTDTQYF
TRBV6-2/TRBV6-3,-,TRBJ2-7,TRBD2,TGTGCCAGCAGTTACCCTGGGACTAGCGGATATGCCTTC,CASSYPGTSGYAF
TRBV3-1/TRBV3-2,-,TRBJ1-5,TRBD1,TGTGCCAGCAGCAACAGGGGCGGTATGGGTCAGCCCCAGCATTTT,CASSNRGGMGQPQHF
TRBV20-1,-,TRBJ1-6,-,TGCAGTGCTAGTTCCGACAGCTCCTATAATTCACCCCTCCACTTT,CSASSDSSYNSPLHF
TRBV18,-,TRBJ1-1,TRBD1,TGTGCCAGCTCACCAGCGACAGGGGGCTTGGCTTTCTTT,CASSPATGGLAFF
TRBV5-4,-,TRBJ2-1,TRBD2,TGTGCCAGCAGCTTGACTAGCGGGAGTCACGATGAGCAGTTCTTC,CASSLTSGSHDEQFF
TRBV30,-,TRBJ2-2,-,TGTGCCTGGAGCCACACTGTGGGCTTCTCAGCGAACACCGGGGAGCTGTTTTTT,CAWSHTVGFSANTGELFF
TRBV12-3/TRBV12-4,-,TRBJ1-5,TRBD1,TGTGCCAGCAGCCACAGGGGCGCTGGGCCCCAGCATTTT,CASSHRGAGPQHF
TRBV5-4,-,TRBJ2-7,TRBD1,TGTGCCAGCAGCTCTGGACAGGGGAGCTCCTACGAGCAGTACTTC,CASSSGQGSSYEQYF
TRBV4-2,-,TRBJ2-6,TRBD2,TGTGCCAGCAGCGGCCCTAGCGGGTCCGGGGCCAACGTCCTGACTTTC,CASSGPSGSGANVLTF
TRBV19,-,TRBJ2-6,TRBD1,TGTGCCAGTAGTTCCCCAGGTTGGGGGACAGGGGCTGGGGCCAACGTCCTGACTTTC,CASSSPGWGTGAGANVLTF
TRBV10-3,-,TRBJ2-1,TRBD2,TGTGCCATCAGTGACGGGACTAGCGGGATCCATGAGCAGTTCTTC,CAISDGTSGIHEQFF
TRBV28,-,TRBJ2-1,-,TGTGCCAGCAGTCCACCTCAAATCACTAGCAGTTACTACAATGAGCAGTTCTTC,CASSPPQITSSYYNEQFF
TRBV19,few,TRBJ1-1,-,TGTGCCAGTAGTCAACAGGCCCAGAGAAGGTTCTTT,CASSQQAQRRFF
TRBV7-8,-,TRBJ1-2,-,TGTGCCAGCAGCTCACAGGGAGTGGAGGGCTACACCTTC,CASSSQGVEGYTF
TRBV18,-,TRBJ2-3,TRBD1,TGTGCCAGCTCACCACCGACAGGGGGAGTAACAGATACGCAGTATTTT,CASSPPTGGVTDTQYF
TRBV24-1,-,TRBJ2-1,TRBD2,TGTGCCACCAGTGATCGCGGGAGGGGTGAGCAGTTCTTC,CATSDRGRGEQFF
TRBV19,-,TRBJ2-5,TRBD2,TGTGCCAGTAGTTCTACTAGCGGGAGGGCCTCAGAGACCCAGTACTTC,CASSSTSGRASETQYF
TRBV5-6,once,TRBJ2-7,TRBD1,TGTGCCAGCAGCTTGATGACAGGGGCGAACGAGCAGTACTTC,CASSLMTGANEQYF
TRBV19,-,TRBJ2-3,-,TGTGCCAGTAGTACCAGGAACCCTAGCACAGATACGCAGTATTTT,CASSTRNPSTDTQYF
TRBV18,-,TRBJ2-1,-,TGTGCCAGCTCACCAGGTCAGCAGGGCGTATTAAATGAGCAGTTCTTC,CASSPGQQGVLNEQFF
TRBV7-5,-,TRBJ2-1,-,TGTGTCAGCGTCTGCCGTCGGGGGGGCGAGGATTCCTACAATGAGCAGTTCTTC,CVSVCRRGGEDSYNEQFF
TRBV7-8,-,TRBJ1-4,TRBD1,TGTGCCAGCAGCTCAGGGACAGGGGATAATGAAAAACTGTTTTTT,CASSSGTGDNEKLFF
TRBV9,-,TRBJ2-1,-,TGTGCCAGCAGCCTTTCGATGGAGAATGAGCAGTTCTTC,CASSLSMENEQFF
TRBV29-1,-,TRBJ2-2,-,TGCAGCGTCCTACCCCCCACCGGGGAGCTGTTTTTT,CSVLPPTGELFF
TRBV14,-,TRBJ2-7,TRBD2,TGTGCCAGCAGCCAAGAAGAGGGAGGGCCGAACGAGCAGTACTTC,CASSQEEGGPNEQYF
TRBV28,-,TRBJ2-5,-,TGTGCCAGCAGTTTTGCGGAGACCCAGTACTTC,CASSFAETQYF
TRBV14,-,TRBJ2-2,TRBD2,TGTGCCAGCAGCCAAGATTTGGGGACTAGCCTTGCCGGGGAGCTGTTTTTT,CASSQDLGTSLAGELFF
TRBV3-1/TRBV3-2,-,TRBJ2-7,-,TGTGCCAGCAGCCAAGATTTGGGGACTTTTTCCCCTACCCCCTACGAGCAGTACTTC,CASSQDLGTFSPTPYEQYF
TRBV6-2/TRBV6-3,once,TRBJ2-5,-,TGTGCCAGCAGTTACCGCAGGGTATTGGAGACCCAGTACTTC,CASSYRRVLETQYF
TRBV28,-,TRBJ1-1,-,TGTGCCAGCCAGGGTTTACGCACTGAAGCTTTCTTT,CASQGLRTEAFF
TRBV6-6,-,TRBJ1-5,-,TGTGCCAGCAGTTACGGGGGAGGTCAGCCCCAGCATTTT,CASSYGGGQPQHF
TRBV19,-,TRBJ1-2,TRBD1,TGTGCCAGTAGTACTCCTCGACAGGGGCGGTATGGCTACACCTTC,CASSTPRQGRYGYTF
TRBV30,-,TRBJ1-1,-,TGTGCCTCGAATTCCCGGGGGTTCGCTTTCTTT,CASNSRGFAFF
TRBV28,-,TRBJ2-3,TRBD1,TGTGCCAGCAGTTCCCCCGGACAGGCGGATACGCAGTATTTT,CASSSPGQADTQYF
TRBV5-6,-,TRBJ2-4,-,TGTGCCAGCAGCGGGGAGGCGAACAGGCTACTGAGGGCCAAAAACATTCAGTACTTC,CASSGEANRLLRAKNIQYF
TRBV27,-,TRBJ1-5,TRBD1,TGTGCCAGCAGTCGAACCCCGGGACAGGGGTTTAATCAGCCCCAGCATTTT,CASSRTPGQGFNQPQHF
TRBV7-9,-,TRBJ2-7,TRBD1,TGTGCCAGCAGCCCTGGGACAGGGGGAGCCTACGAGCAGTACTTC,CASSPGTGGAYEQYF
TRBV11-2,-,TRBJ1-4,-,TGTGCCAGCAGCCCCTCCCTTGTAGCTAATGAAAAACTGTTTTTT,CASSPSLVANEKLFF
TRBV3-1/TRBV3-2,-,TRBJ2-5,TRBD2,TGTGCCAGCACGGCCGGGACTAGCGGGTTGGGGACCCAGTACTTC,CASTAGTSGLGTQYF
TRBV19,once,TRBJ1-1,-,TGTGCCAGTAGTCTAGGGCCTGTGAACACTGAAGCTTTCTTT,CASSLGPVNTEAFF
TRBV7-2,once,TRBJ2-6,-,TGTGCCAGCAGCGGCAGGGGCCCGAGCTCTGGGGCCAACGTCCTGACTTTC,CASSGRGPSSGANVLTF
TRBV7-9,-,TRBJ1-1,-,TGTGCCAGCAGCTTAGATCAGATTGGAACAGGTTCGCGGGGCACTGAAGCTTTCTTT,CASSLDQIGTGSRGTEAFF
TRBV12-5,-,TRBJ1-5,TRBD1,TGTGCTAGTGGCCCAAGGACAGGGGGCAATCAGCCCCAGCATTTT,CASGPRTGGNQPQHF
TRBV6-5,-,TRBJ1-2,TRBD1,TGTGCCAGCAGTTACGGGGACAGGGCTGGCTACACCTTC,CASSYGDRAGYTF
TRBV3-1/TRBV3-2,-,TRBJ2-6,-,TGTGCCAGCAGCGTCGGTACTGCATCTGGGGCCAACGTCCTGACTTTC,CASSVGTASGANVLTF
TRBV5-6,-,TRBJ1-6,-,TGTGCCAGCAGCTTCGAGCCCGGTAATTCACCCCTCCACTTT,CASSFEPGNSPLHF
TRBV9,-,TRBJ2-6,TRBD2,TGTGCCAGCAGCCTCGAGCCGGGACTAGCGGGAATGGGCTCTGGGGCCAACGTCCTGACTTTC,CASSLEPGLAGMGSGANVLTF
TRBV11-2,-,TRBJ1-1,TRBD1,TGTGCCAGCAGCTTAGGGACAGGGAGCACTGAAGCTTTCTTT,CASSLGTGSTEAFF
TRBV19,-,TRBJ1-1,-,TGTGCCAGTAGTATGGAGTCGGCAGGGAAGAATGAAGCTTTCTTT,CASSMESAGKNEAFF
TRBV24-1,-,TRBJ1-2,TRBD1,TGTGCCACCAGTGATCCCTCCCCGGGACAGGGGTTGGCTGGCTACACCTTC,CATSDPSPGQGLAGYTF